This T cell receptor beta chain was retrieved from a study of blood T cells in healthy people across ages. This clonotype was found many times. The CDR3 has 14 amino acids. The ends were cut back, 6 bases at V and 5 bases at J, with 16 bases in the middle. Germline V CDR1 and CDR2: SEHNR, FQNEAQ (reference sequence). The authors ran a second PCR of about 7 to 11 cycles using a sample-barcoded 5' primer and a J-beta primer mix. From the 5' RACE reads, TCRdb called clonotypes with MiXCR, one entry per CDR3 protein. The data contain 870,000 or so distinct CDR3 sequences, less than 35% of them singletons.

The V call is TRBV7-9, the J call TRBJ2-5; TRBD2 might be the D (5 bases). Input material: blood. The TCR was taken from a woman older than 75 in good health. CDR3 nucleotides: TGTGCCAGCAGGCATGAGGGCGGTATGGAGACCCAGTACTTC. Its protein is CASRHEGGMETQYF. The full variable domain, its missing parts supplied by reference TRBV7-9 and TRBJ2-5, is DTGVSQNPRHKITKRGQNVTFRCDPISEHNRLYWYRQTLGQGPEFLTYFQNEAQLEKSRLLSDRFSAERPKGSFSTLEIQRTEQGDSAMYLCASRHEGGMETQYFGPGTRLLVL.